This T cell receptor (beta chain) was identified in a study of blood T cell repertoires in COVID-19. Study-wide context: PBMCs, B-cell-depleted T cells, or T cells were the source of the cDNA or gDNA that made up the material.

Germline loops: CDR1 SGHTA, CDR2 FQGTGA. V was shortened by 5 bases and J by 1 base, with 8 bases between the two germline ends. This CDR3 comprises 13 residues. Profiled with immunoSEQ multiplex PCR; TCRdb holds only in-frame clones, not every one. The sample carries some 360,000 clones, approximately 91% recorded once. The sequence derives from a woman under 40 who had been exposed to COVID-19. The rearrangement uses TRBV7-3 and TRBJ2-5; TRBD2 is a possible D gene (6 bases). The material sequenced was PBMCs or T cells enriched from blood (not recorded which). Here the CDR3 reads CASSGRSQETQYF. CDR3 DNA sequence: TGTGCCAGCAGCGGGAGGTCCCAAGAGACCCAGTACTTC.